This TCR beta chain was recorded in a study of identical twins. The CDR3 spans 15 residues. Looked up from germline, CDR1 is SGHTA and CDR2 is FQGNSA. The germline V and J ends were trimmed by 5 bases and 1 base, with 14 bases remaining between them. TCRdb reanalysed the 5' RACE reads using MiXCR and keeps one entry per CDR3 protein. The sample lists hundreds of thousands of distinct CDR3 sequences; around 8.6% were seen once. A further study also used this sample, focusing on yellow fever vaccine responses in identical twins. In that study: Reports say the vaccine T cell response in twins looked partly convergent and partly personalized.

The V call is TRBV7-2, the J call TRBJ2-5, with D possibly matching TRBD1 (6 bases). The sample comprised PBMCs. The sequence was collected from a woman younger than 30 in good health. DNA of the CDR3: TGTGCCAGCAGCATCTCACAGGGATCCCAAGAGACCCAGTACTTC. It codes for CASSISQGSQETQYF. Filled out from reference TRBV7-2 and TRBJ2-5, the complete variable domain reads GAGVSQSPSNKVTEKGKDVELRCDPISGHTALYWYRQSLGQGLEFLIYFQGNSAPDKSGLPSDRFSAERTGGSVSTLTIQRTQQEDSAVYLCASSISQGSQETQYFGPGTRLLVL.